Listed below are T cell receptor beta chains from one sample, sequenced in a study of early T cells in non-severe SARS-CoV-2 infection. Using its own MiXCR run on the 5' RACE reads, TCRdb lists one record per CDR3 protein. The sample records 45,000 to 75,000 distinct CDR3 sequences, roughly 12% being singletons. The specimen was whole blood. These receptors came from an adult who was a healthcare worker with PCR-confirmed SARS-CoV-2 infection or an uninfected control (not recorded which). The CDR3 runs from the conserved cysteine through the conserved F or W. D genes are given only for firm matches. Clone size, where shown, is once, few, many, or a class for clones that have expanded.

many TRBJ2-5 TRBV7-8 TRBD1 CASSSQGTGGETQYF TGTGCCAGCAGCTCCCAGGGGACAGGCGGAGAGACCCAGTACTTC
. TRBJ1-2 TRBV28 . CASSTGAQSYGYTF TGTGCCAGCAGCACCGGGGCACAGTCCTATGGCTACACCTTC
. TRBJ1-4 TRBV4-3 TRBD1 CASSQAMTGSKEKLFF TGCGCCAGCAGCCAAGCTATGACAGGGAGTAAAGAAAAACTGTTTTTT
few TRBJ2-5 TRBV7-8 TRBD1 CASSLEPGDRLETQYF TGTGCCAGCAGCCTAGAGCCGGGGGACAGGCTAGAGACCCAGTACTTC
many TRBJ2-3 TRBV3-1 . CASSQDARDEYF TGTGCCAGCAGCCAAGACGCCAGGGACGAGTATTTT
few TRBJ1-2 TRBV19 . CASSIPGLFYGYTF TGTGCCAGTAGTATACCCGGACTTTTCTATGGCTACACCTTC
. TRBJ2-2 TRBV7-3 . CASSLQGSGELFF TGTGCCAGCAGCTTACAGGGAAGCGGGGAGCTGTTTTTT
many TRBJ2-3 TRBV10-3 TRBD1 CAISANSGTGPETDTQYF TGTGCCATCAGTGCGAACTCCGGGACAGGGCCCGAGACAGATACGCAGTATTTT
many TRBJ2-7 TRBV18 TRBD2 CASSTGTSGSSYEQYF TGTGCCAGCTCAACCGGGACTAGCGGGAGCTCCTACGAGCAGTACTTC
many TRBJ1-2 TRBV3-1 . CASSQRGAQGRNYGYTF TGTGCCAGCAGCCAACGAGGTGCTCAGGGGCGGAACTATGGCTACACCTTC
few TRBJ1-5 TRBV20-1 . CSARGQQNQPQHF TGCAGTGCTAGGGGGCAGCAGAATCAGCCCCAGCATTTT
. TRBJ2-1 TRBV6-5 TRBD2 CASSGSGSGMYNEQFF TGTGCCAGCAGTGGGAGCGGGAGCGGGATGTACAATGAGCAGTTCTTC
many TRBJ1-1 TRBV27 . CASTPTGYTEAFF TGTGCCAGCACCCCTACAGGGTACACTGAAGCTTTCTTT
. TRBJ2-5 TRBV20-1 . CSASGSETQYF TGCAGTGCTAGTGGGTCGGAGACCCAGTACTTC
. TRBJ1-5 TRBV28 . CASKGRNNQPQHF TGTGCTTCCAAGGGGAGAAACAATCAGCCCCAGCATTTT
once TRBJ1-1 TRBV29-1 . CSVQRQQNTEAFF TGCAGCGTTCAGCGGCAGCAGAACACTGAAGCTTTCTTT
many TRBJ2-5 TRBV7-9 TRBD2 CASTNSGGGETQYF TGTGCCAGCACCAATAGCGGGGGCGGAGAGACCCAGTACTTC
. TRBJ1-4 TRBV28 . CASSLEGLPTNEKLFF TGTGCCAGCAGTTTAGAGGGGCTCCCTACTAATGAAAAACTGTTTTTT
many TRBJ2-7 TRBV18 . CASSPTLSYEQYF TGTGCCAGCTCACCAACGCTCTCCTACGAGCAGTACTTC
few TRBJ2-6 TRBV5-4 . CASSVTGANVLTF TGTGCCAGCAGCGTGACTGGGGCCAACGTCCTGACTTTC
few TRBJ1-3 TRBV29-1 . CSVTTVSGNTIYF TGCAGCGTAACGACCGTGTCTGGAAACACCATATATTTT
. TRBJ2-1 TRBV10-3 TRBD2 CAISGTGGPYNEQFF TGTGCCATCAGTGGGACGGGAGGCCCCTACAATGAGCAGTTCTTC
. TRBJ1-5 TRBV24-1 TRBD1 CATKGGGGNQPQHF TGTGCCACCAAGGGAGGGGGCGGCAATCAGCCCCAGCATTTT
few TRBJ2-5 TRBV11-2 TRBD2 CASSRGTSGLETQYF TGTGCCAGCAGCCGTGGGACTAGCGGGCTAGAGACCCAGTACTTC
many TRBJ2-7 TRBV6-2/TRBV6-3 . CASSRDTQFYEQYF TGTGCCAGCAGCCGGGACACACAATTCTACGAGCAGTACTTC
. TRBJ1-1 TRBV7-9 TRBD1 CASSPRQGPNTEAFF TGTGCCAGCAGCCCAAGACAGGGGCCGAACACTGAAGCTTTCTTT
few TRBJ2-7 TRBV7-2 . CASSRPGGEQYF TGTGCCAGCAGCCGGCCCGGAGGCGAGCAGTACTTC
few TRBJ2-7 TRBV2 . CASSALGVAYF TGTGCCAGCAGCGCCCTGGGGGTCGCGTACTTC
few TRBJ1-6 TRBV2 . CASSEDPTFLPLHF TGTGCCAGCAGTGAGGACCCTACCTTTCTCCCCCTCCACTTT
many TRBJ1-4 TRBV5-4 TRBD1 CASSSDRGGEKLFF TGTGCCAGCAGCTCCGACAGGGGAGGTGAAAAACTGTTTTTT
. TRBJ2-1 TRBV29-1 . CSVGQYYNEQFF TGCAGCGTTGGCCAATACTACAATGAGCAGTTCTTC
. TRBJ1-1 TRBV19 . CASSMGWSTEAFF TGTGCCAGTAGTATGGGATGGAGCACTGAAGCTTTCTTT
few TRBJ2-1 TRBV12-3/TRBV12-4 TRBD2 CASSYGLAGDLNEQFF TGTGCCAGCAGTTATGGGCTAGCGGGGGATCTGAATGAGCAGTTCTTC
. TRBJ2-3 TRBV20-1 . CSARDGITDTQYF TGCAGTGCTAGAGACGGGATCACAGATACGCAGTATTTT
few TRBJ2-3 TRBV29-1 . CSEQRPTDTQYF TGCAGCGAACAGCGTCCCACAGATACGCAGTATTTT
. TRBJ1-1 TRBV6-6 . CASSHDRNTEAFF TGTGCCAGCAGTCACGACAGGAACACTGAAGCTTTCTTT
many TRBJ1-1 TRBV7-9 . CASSPPPPQAFF TGTGCCAGCAGCCCCCCGCCCCCCCAAGCTTTCTTT
. TRBJ2-7 TRBV2 TRBD2 CASSVAGGPYEQYF TGTGCCAGCAGTGTAGCGGGAGGCCCCTACGAGCAGTACTTC
. TRBJ1-1 TRBV12-3/TRBV12-4 . CASRPLGGGEAFF TGTGCCAGCAGACCGTTAGGGGGTGGTGAAGCTTTCTTT
few TRBJ2-7 TRBV20-1 . CSARRAPEQYF TGCAGTGCTAGACGGGCGCCCGAGCAGTACTTC
. TRBJ1-1 TRBV12-3/TRBV12-4 TRBD1 CASSNGQGNTEAFF TGTGCCAGCAGTAACGGACAGGGGAACACTGAAGCTTTCTTT
many TRBJ2-1 TRBV20-1 TRBD1 CSTGGIINEQFF TGCAGTACAGGGGGCATAATCAATGAGCAGTTCTTC